This TCR beta chain is from a study of blood T cell repertoires in COVID-19. Assay: immunoSEQ multiplex PCR; the TCRdb copy retains only in-frame clones and omits some. This repertoire shows under 300,000 clones, around 90% found once; its top ten account for about 2%. Germline V gives CDR1 SGHTA, CDR2 FQGNSA. V dropped 7 bases and J dropped 3 bases, with 15 bases sitting between them. The CDR3 is 14 residues long. The J gene is TRBJ1-1, the V gene TRBV7-2, with D hard to call. The source is an older woman with COVID-19, enrolled during active disease. Sequencing used peripheral blood. This CDR3 is CASKPRGSHTEAFF. CDR3 nucleotides: TGTGCCAGCAAGCCCCGGGGAAGTCACACTGAAGCTTTCTTT.